The entry below describes one TCR beta chain. In the same sample, other DNA sequences code for this CDR3. The CDR3 has 13 amino acids. Germline trimming cut 4 bases from V and 3 bases from J; bases unmatched to any gene: 0. In germline, CDR1 is SNHLY, CDR2 FYNNEI. This entry comes from a study of blood T cell repertoires in COVID-19. Data came from immunoSEQ multiplex PCR; TCRdb stores just in-frame clones and leaves some out. Counted here are approximately 210,000 clones, more than 75% occurring once; the ten biggest clones make up about a sixth. Material for sequencing was PBMCs or T cells enriched from blood (not recorded which). J is TRBJ1-3 and V is TRBV2; 7 nucleotides line up with TRBD1. The sequence derives from a woman between 50 and 59 years old with acute COVID-19. Here the CDR3 reads CASSGQGGNTIYF. In DNA, the CDR3 is TGTGCCAGCAGTGGACAGGGTGGAAACACCATATATTTT.